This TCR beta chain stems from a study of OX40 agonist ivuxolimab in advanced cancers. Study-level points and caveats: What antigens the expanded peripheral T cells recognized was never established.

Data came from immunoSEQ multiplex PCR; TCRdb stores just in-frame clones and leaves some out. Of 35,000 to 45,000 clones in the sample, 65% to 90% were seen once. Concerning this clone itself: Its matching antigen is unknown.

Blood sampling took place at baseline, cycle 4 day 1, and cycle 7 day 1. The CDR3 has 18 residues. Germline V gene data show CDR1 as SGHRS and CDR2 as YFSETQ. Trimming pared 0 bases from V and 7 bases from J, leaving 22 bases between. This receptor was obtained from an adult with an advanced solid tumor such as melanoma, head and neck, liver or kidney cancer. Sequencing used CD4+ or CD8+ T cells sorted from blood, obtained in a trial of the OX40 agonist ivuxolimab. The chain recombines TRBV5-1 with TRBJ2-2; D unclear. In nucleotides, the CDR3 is TGCGCCAGCAGCTTGGCCATTTCAGAGCCATCGCTAAACGGGGAGCTGTTTTTT. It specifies CASSLAISEPSLNGELFF.